These 23 T cell receptor beta chains came from one sample sequenced in a study of T cell responses to AZD1222 COVID-19 vaccine. Sequencing used immunoSEQ multiplex PCR; TCRdb keeps in-frame clones, though not all of them. The profile covers 100,000 to 120,000 clones, with 70% to 90% appearing a single time and about 3% taken by the ten largest. Source: peripheral blood, taken on day 0 of AZD1222 vaccination. These receptors were collected from an adult in good health.

This clone was seen a single time. This chain connects TRBV6-5 to TRBJ2-1; TRBD1 matches at 11 bases. V shed 6 bases, J shed 7 bases, and the junction held 8 bases outside the gene matches. CDR1 and CDR2 from the germline V gene are MNHEY and SVGAGI. The CDR3 runs to 15 residues. CDR3 in amino acids: CASSAGQGASNEQFF. The CDR3 DNA follows: TGTGCCAGCAGCGCCGGACAGGGGGCTTCGAATGAGCAGTTCTTC.

The chain recombines TRBV7-9 with TRBJ1-5; the D is unclear. Germline lookup yields CDR1 SEHNR and CDR2 FQNEAQ (reference sequence). V was pared by 9 bases and J by 1 base, with 7 bases between. This CDR3 contains 12 residues. CDR3 loop: CASGRSNQPQHF. The CDR3 DNA is TGTGCCAGTGGGAGGAGCAATCAGCCCCAGCATTTT.

The V gene is TRBV7-9, the J gene TRBJ2-3; the D gene could be TRBD1 or TRBD2 (5 bases each). This CDR3 is built from 17 residues. Between the trimmed V and J ends, which lost 0 bases and 2 bases, there was a span of 15 bases. Germline V CDR1 and CDR2: SEHNR, FQNEAQ (reference sequence). CDR3 DNA sequence: TGTGCCAGCAGCTTAGCGATCGGGACCGCTAACACAGATACGCAGTATTTT. This sequence encodes CASSLAIGTANTDTQYF.

The chain has TRBV27 and TRBJ1-5; D remains unclear. Germline V gene data show CDR1 as MNHEY and CDR2 as SMNVEV (reference sequence). Between the trimmed V and J ends, which lost 7 bases and 0 bases, there was a span of 16 bases. The CDR3 totals 16 residues. The CDR3, as DNA: TGTGCCAGCAAAATCCGAAATAGGGTTAGCAATCAGCCCCAGCATTTT. Amino acids: CASKIRNRVSNQPQHF.

In this sample, this clone turned up once. The V gene is TRBV6-5, the J gene TRBJ1-2; D may be TRBD1 (5 bases). Trimming removed 2 bases at V and 7 bases at J, with 20 bases between. CDR1 and CDR2 from the germline V gene are MNHEY and SVGAGI. This CDR3 has 16 residues. The CDR3 region is CASSYDPEPRVTGYTF. The DNA of the CDR3 is TGTGCCAGCAGTTACGATCCGGAGCCCAGGGTTACTGGCTACACCTTC.

The chain employs TRBV30 and TRBJ1-6; tentatively, D is TRBD1 (6 bases). V was pared by 0 bases and J by 9 bases, with 15 bases between. Germline assignment: CDR1 GTSNPN and CDR2 SVGIG (reference sequence). CDR3 length: 15 residues. The CDR3 DNA reads TGTGCCTGGAGTGTAGGGGGGGCGCTCGGTTCACCCCTCCACTTT. As protein: CAWSVGGALGSPLHF. The entire variable domain, with the rest obtained from reference TRBV30 and TRBJ1-6, is as follows: SQTIHQWPATLVQPVGSPLSLECTVEGTSNPNLYWYRQAAGRGLQLLFYSVGIGQISSEVPQNLSASRPQDRQFILSSKKLLLSDSGFYLCAWSVGGALGSPLHFGNGTRLTVT.

This sequence joins TRBV20-1 and TRBJ2-2; 7 bases map to TRBD1. The length of the CDR3 is 14 residues. V was pared by 3 bases and J by 5 bases, with 6 bases of the junction left unmatched. CDR1 and CDR2 (germline): DFQATT, SNEGSKA (reference sequence). CDR3 coding DNA: TGCAGTGCTAGTTCCGGCAGGGGGACCGGGGAGCTGTTTTTT. It encodes CSASSGRGTGELFF.

This chain joins TRBV16 and TRBJ2-5; weak D call: TRBD2 (5 bases). CDR1 and CDR2 (germline): KGHSY, FQNENV. This CDR3 spans 16 amino acids. V lost 2 bases, J lost 2 bases, and 15 bases lay in between. CDR3 protein: CASSQPGSPLQETQYF. Here the CDR3 DNA reads TGTGCCAGCAGCCAACCGGGGTCTCCACTACAAGAGACCCAGTACTTC.

The chain couples TRBV4-1 to TRBJ2-1; D remains ambiguous. The germline CDR1 and CDR2 sequences are MGHRA and YSYEKL. The CDR3 sequence is 16 residues long. The V end lost 0 bases, the J end lost 0 bases, and 9 bases lay between the germline ends. CDR3 residues: CASSQDDESSYNEQFF. DNA of the CDR3: TGCGCCAGCAGCCAAGACGATGAGAGCTCCTACAATGAGCAGTTCTTC.

The chain combines TRBV2 with TRBJ1-2; D unresolved. CDR1 and CDR2 from the germline V gene are SNHLY and FYNNEI. V lost 6 bases, J lost 3 bases, and 14 bases lay in between. The CDR3 totals 14 residues. The CDR3 DNA follows: TGTGCCAGCAGCAAATCAGGCGCGGACTATGGCTACACCTTC. Protein: CASSKSGADYGYTF.

This chain links TRBV4-1 with TRBJ1-1; D is uncertain. Trimming left V 4 bases short and J 0 bases short, with 9 bases between. The germline V gene has CDR1 MGHRA and CDR2 YSYEKL. The CDR3 has 14 amino acids. The CDR3 is CASSRGPLNTEAFF. The CDR3 nucleotides are TGCGCCAGCAGCCGAGGGCCACTGAACACTGAAGCTTTCTTT.

The rearrangement joins TRBV6-6 to TRBJ1-2; no firm D call. Looked up from germline, CDR1 is MNHNY and CDR2 is SVGAGI (reference sequence). V lost 0 bases to trimming and J lost 4 bases, with 6 bases between them. The CDR3 spans 13 residues. CDR3 coding DNA: TGTGCCAGCAGTTACTCGACGCTCTATGGCTACACCTTC. Translation: CASSYSTLYGYTF.

CDR3 sequence: CASTLDARPDNEQFF. As DNA, the CDR3 is TGCGCCAGCACCCTAGATGCTAGGCCCGACAATGAGCAGTTCTTC. This chain joins TRBV5-1 and TRBJ2-1; D ambiguous. The CDR3 has 15 amino acids. Trimming removed 6 bases from V and 5 bases from J, with 18 bases in between. Germline assignment: CDR1 SGHRS and CDR2 YFSETQ.

The chain carries TRBV6-1 and TRBJ1-1, with 9 positions matching TRBD1. Germline V gene sequence: CDR1 MNHNS, CDR2 SASEGT. The CDR3 runs to 15 residues. The V and J ends lost 1 base and 12 bases, in that order; junction bases with no gene match: 12. The CDR3 bases are TGTGCCAGCAGTGAAGACAGGGGGCGCAGTGCCCTGACTTTCTTT. It is translated as CASSEDRGRSALTFF.

The chain has TRBV2 and TRBJ2-3, with D possibly called TRBD1 or TRBD2 (5 bases each). CDR3 length: 16 amino acids. V lost 1 base and J 4 bases, leaving 15 bases between the germline ends. CDR1 is SNHLY and CDR2 is FYNNEI in the germline V gene. The CDR3 loop is CASSEGGTPPPDTQYF. DNA for the CDR3: TGTGCCAGCAGTGAAGGTGGGACCCCACCGCCAGATACGCAGTATTTT.

The chain employs TRBV18 and TRBJ1-2; D gene uncertain. Germline lookup yields CDR1 KGHSH and CDR2 LQKENI. The CDR3 runs to 12 residues. V was cut by 2 bases and J by 3 bases, with 4 bases left in between. CDR3 protein: CASSPGDYGYTF. In DNA form, the CDR3 reads TGTGCCAGCTCACCAGGGGACTATGGCTACACCTTC.

This clone has a handful of counts. The same CDR3 also results from other DNA sequences found in this sample. This chain joins TRBV5-1 and TRBJ2-3; D gene unclear. Per germline, CDR1 SGHRS and CDR2 YFSETQ. Trimming left V 0 bases short and J 4 bases short, with 3 bases between. The CDR3 contains 12 residues. CDR3 coding DNA: TGCGCCAGCAGCTTGGCTGCAGATACGCAGTATTTT. Translating it yields CASSLAADTQYF.

V gene TRBV6-1 combines with J gene TRBJ1-3; D gene ambiguous. Trimming cost V 0 bases and J 4 bases, with 10 bases left between them. CDR3 length equals 15 residues. Germline CDR1 reads MNHNS; CDR2 reads SASEGT. As DNA, the CDR3 is TGTGCCAGCAGTGAAGCCGAGGGATCCGGAAACACCATATATTTT. Residues: CASSEAEGSGNTIYF.

J is TRBJ1-1 and V is TRBV15; 7 positions agree with TRBD1. Germline V gene lookup returns CDR1 LNHNV and CDR2 YYDKDF (reference sequence). CDR3 length: 16 residues. The junction had 6 bases not matched to a gene; V was cut back by 2 bases and J by 0 bases. The CDR3 region has the DNA TGTGCCACCAGCAGATTGACAGGGACCATGAACACTGAAGCTTTCTTT. Translated, it gives CATSRLTGTMNTEAFF.

The V call is TRBV18, the J call TRBJ1-1; 7 bases map to TRBD1. V lost 3 bases to trimming and J lost 10 bases; unmatched junction nucleotides: 8. There are 13 residues in the CDR3. In germline, CDR1 is KGHSH, CDR2 LQKENI. The CDR3 is CASSPDRTGGAFF. DNA for the CDR3: TGTGCCAGCTCACCGGACAGGACAGGAGGAGCTTTCTTT.

The J gene is TRBJ1-5, the V gene TRBV5-5; D gene unclear. The CDR3 loop spans 13 amino acids. V lost 3 bases, J lost 1 base, and 5 bases lay in between. The germline CDR1 and CDR2 sequences are SGHKS and YYEKEE (reference sequence). Here the CDR3 reads CASSSRSNQPQHF. The CDR3 DNA follows: TGTGCCAGCAGCTCCCGGAGCAATCAGCCCCAGCATTTT.

The rearrangement links TRBV6-5 to TRBJ2-2; TRBD1 aligns across 9 bases. Losses at the gene ends were 6 bases for V and 4 bases for J; bases not matched to a gene: 6. Germline CDR1 reads MNHEY; CDR2 reads SVGAGI. The CDR3 covers 15 residues. The CDR3 reads CASRTGTGSTGELFF. In DNA, the CDR3 is TGTGCCAGCAGAACCGGGACAGGGAGCACCGGGGAGCTGTTTTTT.

The chain combines TRBV28 with TRBJ1-1; 7 bases are shared with TRBD1. The CDR3 sequence is 14 residues long. V gave up 6 bases and J gave up 0 bases; unmatched junction bases: 4. Germline loops: CDR1 MDHEN, CDR2 SYDVKM. The CDR3 spells CASSPGTVNTEAFF. DNA of the CDR3: TGTGCCAGCAGCCCCGGGACAGTGAACACTGAAGCTTTCTTT.